The source of this TCR beta chain is a study of blood T cell repertoires in COVID-19 (TCRdb year 2020). As for the study more broadly: Collaborator samples came from the United States, Italy and Spain and covered acute and convalescent phases of COVID-19. The material from the prospective study consisted of cDNA or gDNA derived from T cells, B-cell-depleted T cells, or PBMCs. Deeply sampled blood TCRbeta repertoires from subjects exposed to, actively infected with, or recovered from COVID-19 were included in the dataset. The repertoires were made available in a free public database intended to serve as a resource for research on the immune response to SARS-CoV-2. Samples came from the ongoing ImmuneRACE study (first 160 participants) plus 1,254 subjects from 6 global collaborators. A de-identified subject ID, COVID-19 status, age in years and sex were almost always included in the sample metadata. Where HLA class I and class II types were available, the types were taken from metadata supplied by the sample provider, not from assay-based typing. Overall study results and their limits: The amount of clinical and demographic metadata varied by source and participant and was provided uncurated.

Note on this clone: This receptor's antigen is unknown. No much larger clone exists at a distance of one base, and base qualities are not known.

The germline V gene provides CDR1 SNHLY and CDR2 FYNNEI. From its cysteine to its phenylalanine, the CDR3 spans 14 amino acids. This entry keeps only the CDR3 DNA: 42 bases, framed from base 1. Trimming leaves V shorter by 5 bases and J shorter by 7 bases, with the junction holding 5 bases beyond the gene matches. Whole blood was collected in K2EDTA tubes by collaborating institutions according to the institutions' own protocols. For TCRbeta analysis, collaborators shipped samples as frozen whole blood, isolated PBMCs, or DNA extracted from either of those sample types. The immunoSEQ Assay, a bias-controlled multiplex PCR, was used to amplify TCRbeta CDR3 regions from genomic DNA. Concerning the study's data processing: The number of nucleated cells in each sample was estimated from the amplification of reference gene primers within the assay. To quantify the absolute abundance of each unique TCRbeta CDR3 rearrangement, sequence reads were collapsed and filtered. Productive Simpson clonality was computed per sample as the square root of Simpson's diversity index over productive rearrangements. TCRdb mirrors the immuneACCESS table, restricted to in-frame sequences. Some clones are absent from its copies; in checked studies, under half trace to an unresolved V gene, and the reason for the others is unknown. The V and J calls and clone size were taken over from that table, and D and trimming were inferred from the DNA. This sample holds about 120,000 clones; 87% were observed only once. Of the sample, 30% falls within the top ten clones.

The rearranged chain carries TRBV2 and TRBJ1-4; 9 bases in the middle match TRBD1. The TCR comes from a woman aged 70-85 years with acute or convalescent COVID-19. The sample was peripheral blood. The CDR3 reads as follows: CASSPGTGSEKLFF. The DNA reads TGTGCCAGCAGTCCAGGGACAGGGAGTGAAAAACTGTTTTTT.